This entry is about one T cell receptor beta chain. The entry originates in a study of blood T cell repertoires in COVID-19. The overall study: The origin of the acute and convalescent COVID-19 samples was the United States, Italy and Spain.

In the source study's methods: The assay estimated nucleated cells by amplifying reference gene primers. Clones were sequenced by immunoSEQ multiplex PCR, and TCRdb holds only the in-frame ones, with some missing. D and trimming were read from the DNA, whereas the V and J calls and clone size are those reported in that table. The sample lists roughly 150,000 clones, 83% occurring once. Germline-derived CDR1 and CDR2 are SGHKS and YYEKEE (reference sequence). The CDR3 covers 19 residues. J lost 0 bases, V lost 0 bases, and 9 bases had no gene match. This TCR was recovered from a woman of 80 years or more with acute or convalescent COVID-19. Sequencing was performed on peripheral blood. The chain carries TRBV5-5 and TRBJ1-3; 10 bases map to TRBD1. CDR3 amino acids: CASSLAPGQGQISGNTIYF. The CDR3 DNA follows: TGTGCCAGCAGCTTGGCCCCGGGACAGGGGCAAATCTCTGGAAACACCATATATTTT.